A single sample gave rise to the 10 T cell receptor beta chains below, sequenced in a study of blood T cell repertoires in COVID-19. Measured with immunoSEQ multiplex PCR; TCRdb has only the in-frame clones, and not every one. The table shows 140,000 or so clones, with approximately 80% occurring only once. Sequencing was carried out using peripheral blood. Source of these receptors: a human donor in a cohort sampled during active COVID-19.

This sequence joins TRBV5-6 and TRBJ2-5, with TRBD1 as a possible D gene (6 bases). The CDR3 totals 14 residues. V was cut by 0 bases and J by 2 bases, with 8 bases left in between. From germline, CDR1 is SGHDT and CDR2 YYEEEE. CDR3 sequence reads: CASSLVGAQETQYF. CDR3 bases: TGTGCCAGCAGCTTGGTGGGGGCGCAAGAGACCCAGTACTTC.

The chain links TRBV3-1 (or the pseudogene TRBV3-2) to TRBJ2-7; 12 bases align to TRBD2. With 4 bases clipped from V and 3 bases from J, the junction kept 4 bases outside the gene matches. Germline V lookup: CDR1 LGHDT, CDR2 YNNKEL (reference sequence). The CDR3 is made up of 15 amino acids. The CDR3 region is CASSRQLAGGYEQYF. CDR3 sequence (DNA): TGTGCCAGCAGCCGTCAACTAGCGGGGGGCTACGAGCAGTACTTC.

The chain uses TRBV3-1 (or the pseudogene TRBV3-2) and TRBJ1-3, with 7 bases lining up with TRBD1. V shed 0 bases and J 4 bases; nucleotides not matched to a gene: 6. The CDR3 spans 16 residues. Germline CDR1 is LGHDT and CDR2 is YNNKEL (reference sequence). The CDR3 DNA reads TGTGCCAGCAGCCAAGATAGGGGGCTATGGGGAAACACCATATATTTT. Protein sequence: CASSQDRGLWGNTIYF.

The V gene is TRBV9, the J gene TRBJ2-1; the match to TRBD2 covers 14 bases. The CDR3 is 15 amino acids. CDR1 SGDLS and CDR2 YYNGEE come from the germline V gene. Unmatched junction bases numbered 5, after V lost 3 bases and J lost 9 bases. The CDR3 reads CASSATSGGAGEQFF. In DNA, the CDR3 is TGTGCCAGCAGCGCGACTAGCGGGGGGGCGGGTGAGCAGTTCTTC. The whole variable domain, filled in from reference TRBV9 and TRBJ2-1, reads DSGVTQTPKHLITATGQRVTLRCSPRSGDLSVYWYQQSLDQGLQFLIQYYNGEERAKGNILERFSAQQFPDLHSELNLSSLELGDSALYFCASSATSGGAGEQFFGPGTRLTVL.

The chain employs TRBV19 and TRBJ1-1; 9 bases match TRBD1. V trimming: 4 bases; J trimming: 1 base; junction bases outside the gene matches: 7. The CDR3 consists of 16 residues. Germline CDR1 LNHDA, CDR2 SQIVND (reference sequence). CDR3 in amino acids: CASSTGTGSGNTEAFF. CDR3 coding DNA: TGTGCCAGTAGTACGGGGACAGGGTCGGGGAACACTGAAGCTTTCTTT.

This chain links TRBV6-1 with TRBJ2-7, with D perhaps matching TRBD2 (7 bases). This CDR3 spans 14 amino acids. Germline-derived CDR1 and CDR2 are MNHNS and SASEGT. Trimming took off 0 bases at V and 7 bases at J, with 13 bases between the two ends. CDR3 in DNA: TGTGCCAGCAGTGAAGCCGGGGGGCCTGGGGAGCAGTACTTC. This gives the protein CASSEAGGPGEQYF.

This rearrangement joins TRBV27 to TRBJ2-3; possible D gene TRBD1, 6 bases. The germline gives CDR1 MNHEY, CDR2 SMNVEV (reference sequence). Trimming took 3 bases from V and 1 from J, leaving 14 bases between them. The length of the CDR3 is 16 residues. The CDR3 bases are TGTGCCAGCAGTTTTACAGGGACCGCAGGCACAGATACGCAGTATTTT. This translates into CASSFTGTAGTDTQYF.

The chain employs TRBV21-1 and TRBJ2-1; the table calls TRBD2, which could not be checked here. TRBV21-1 is an annotated pseudogene. This CDR3 is 10 amino acids long. The CDR3 protein is CASNGVEQFF. The CDR3 DNA reads as TGTGCCAGCAACGGGGTCGAGCAGTTCTTC.

The CDR3 sequence: CASRDDRGEEKLFF. CDR3 coding DNA: TGTGCCAGCCGCGACGACAGGGGGGAGGAAAAACTGTTTTTT. The chain links TRBV2 to TRBJ1-4; the match to TRBD1 covers 9 bases. The CDR3 runs to 14 residues. The V and J ends lost 8 bases and 8 bases, in that order; junction bases with no gene match: 9. Germline V gene data show CDR1 as SNHLY and CDR2 as FYNNEI.

The chain recombines TRBV5-1 with TRBJ1-4; no definite D call. The V gene's germline CDR1 is SGHRS and CDR2 YFSETQ. Trimming left V 2 bases short and J 3 bases short, with 5 bases between. The CDR3 runs to 13 residues. The CDR3 DNA reads as TGCGCCAGCAGCTTACAGTCTAATGAAAAACTGTTTTTT. Its translation: CASSLQSNEKLFF.